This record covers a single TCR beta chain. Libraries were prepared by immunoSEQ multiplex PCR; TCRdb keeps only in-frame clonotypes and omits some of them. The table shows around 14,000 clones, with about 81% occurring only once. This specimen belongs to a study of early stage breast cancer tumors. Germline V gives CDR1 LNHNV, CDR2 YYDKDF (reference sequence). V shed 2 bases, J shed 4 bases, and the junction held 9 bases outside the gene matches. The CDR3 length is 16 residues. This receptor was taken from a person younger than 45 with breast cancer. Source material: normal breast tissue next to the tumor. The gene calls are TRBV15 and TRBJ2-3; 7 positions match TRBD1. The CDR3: CATSRTTGSRADTQYF. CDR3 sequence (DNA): TGTGCCACCAGCAGAACGACAGGGTCAAGAGCAGATACGCAGTATTTT.